These 26 T cell receptor beta chains share one sample of origin, sequenced in a study of blood T cells in healthy people across ages. A second roughly 7 to 12 cycle PCR used barcoded and J-beta primers. In TCRdb, the 5' RACE reads were re-called with MiXCR into one record per CDR3 protein. The sample includes about 900,000 distinct CDR3 sequences, roughly 43% of them seen just once. Sequenced material: blood. The receptors were sampled from a man aged 25-45 years in good health.

The chain carries TRBV28 and TRBJ1-3; D perhaps matches TRBD1 (5 bases). This CDR3 is 17 amino acids long. Germline values: CDR1 MDHEN, CDR2 SYDVKM. The germline V and J ends were trimmed by 3 bases and 0 bases, with 15 bases remaining between them. CDR3 residues: CASSFGGVPSSGNTIYF. The CDR3 nucleotides are TGTGCCAGCAGTTTTGGGGGGGTGCCTTCCTCTGGAAACACCATATATTTT. Full variable domain (rest looked up from reference TRBV28 and TRBJ1-3): DVKVTQSSRYLVKRTGEKVFLECVQDMDHENMFWYRQDPGLGLRLIYFSYDVKMKEKGDIPEGYSVSREKKERFSLILESASTNQTSMYLCASSFGGVPSSGNTIYFGEGSWLTVV.

This clonotype was counted only a few times. This rearrangement joins TRBV6-5 to TRBJ2-1; 10 bases agree with TRBD1. The CDR3 spans 16 residues. Germline CDR1 and CDR2: MNHEY and SVGAGI. J gave up 6 bases and V 6 bases, and 11 bases lay outside the gene matches. This CDR3 reads CASSHPDRGLRNEQFF. Here the CDR3 DNA reads TGTGCCAGCAGCCACCCCGACAGGGGGCTTCGCAATGAGCAGTTCTTC.

The chain couples TRBV4-1 to TRBJ1-2; the D is unclear. CDR3 length: 14 amino acids. Per germline, CDR1 MGHRA and CDR2 YSYEKL. V dropped 2 bases and J dropped 6 bases, with 13 bases sitting between them. The CDR3 sequence: CASSQSAQPNGYTF. DNA for the CDR3: TGCGCCAGCAGCCAATCGGCACAGCCCAATGGCTACACCTTC.

This clonotype has just one count. J is TRBJ1-2 and V is TRBV9; D remains ambiguous. The CDR3 is made up of 11 amino acids. V was cut by 3 bases and J by 7 bases, with 7 bases left in between. Germline loops: CDR1 SGDLS, CDR2 YYNGEE. CDR3 residues: CASSDQTGYTF. CDR3 nucleotide sequence: TGTGCCAGCAGCGACCAAACTGGCTACACCTTC. Full variable domain (remainder filled in from reference TRBV9 and TRBJ1-2): DSGVTQTPKHLITATGQRVTLRCSPRSGDLSVYWYQQSLDQGLQFLIQYYNGEERAKGNILERFSAQQFPDLHSELNLSSLELGDSALYFCASSDQTGYTFGSGTRLTVV.

The rearrangement uses TRBV6-2 or TRBV6-3 and TRBJ1-4; 8 bases are a match to TRBD1. CDR3 size: 15 residues. Germline V gives CDR1 MNHEY, CDR2 SVGEGT. The junction had 5 bases not matched to a gene; V was cut back by 0 bases and J by 8 bases. The DNA for the CDR3 is TGTGCCAGCAGTTACTCTGGGACAGGAGCCGAAAAACTGTTTTTT. Translating it yields CASSYSGTGAEKLFF.

There are a few counts of this clonotype. The chain couples TRBV6-2 or TRBV6-3 to TRBJ2-7; the match to TRBD2 covers 7 bases. The CDR3 spans 15 residues. Looked up from germline, CDR1 is MNHEY and CDR2 is SVGEGT. The V segment lost 2 bases and the J segment 2 bases; nucleotides outside the gene matches: 6. CDR3 sequence: CASSYPTGRTYEQYF. For the CDR3, the DNA is TGTGCCAGCAGTTACCCAACCGGGAGGACCTACGAGCAGTACTTC.

The chain combines TRBV27 with TRBJ1-5; D uncertain. In germline, CDR1 is MNHEY, CDR2 SMNVEV (reference sequence). CDR3 size: 14 residues. V was trimmed by 5 bases and J by 2 bases, leaving 10 bases between them. The CDR3 region has the DNA TGTGCCAGCAGTGGCACGGACGGCAATCAGCCCCAGCATTTT. Its protein product is CASSGTDGNQPQHF.

This chain connects TRBV6-2 or TRBV6-3 to TRBJ2-7; D remains unclear. Trimming removed 10 bases from V and 4 bases from J, with 14 bases in between. The CDR3 is 12 amino acids. Germline CDR1 is MNHEY and CDR2 is SVGEGT. As DNA, the CDR3 is TGTGCCACCACGTTGACCCCATACGAGCAGTACTTC. This codes for CATTLTPYEQYF.

This clonotype has more than one count but fewer than ten. The rearrangement joins TRBV15 to TRBJ2-1; 9 bases map to TRBD1. The CDR3 covers 16 residues. Germline CDR1 is LNHNV and CDR2 is YYDKDF (reference sequence). With 4 bases clipped from V and 3 bases from J, the junction kept 7 bases outside the gene matches. Written as DNA, the CDR3 is TGTGCCACCAGCAAGCTGGGACAGGGTATCTACAATGAGCAGTTCTTC. Its protein product is CATSKLGQGIYNEQFF.

The rearrangement links TRBV20-1 to TRBJ1-1; no firm D call. Germline-derived CDR1 and CDR2 are DFQATT and SNEGSKA (reference sequence). V gave up 6 bases and J gave up 5 bases, with 19 bases separating them. The CDR3 totals 14 residues. CDR3 nucleotide sequence: TGCAGTGCCGCCGTGGGTTCTATGCGGACTGAAGCTTTCTTT. Amino acid sequence: CSAAVGSMRTEAFF.

The DNA of the CDR3 is TGCGCCAGCAGCACCGGGACAGGGGGTGAAAAACTGTTTTTT. It codes for CASSTGTGGEKLFF. The chain recombines TRBV5-1 with TRBJ1-4; 11 nucleotides align to TRBD1. From germline, CDR1 is SGHRS and CDR2 YFSETQ. This CDR3 comprises 14 residues. V shed 4 bases, J shed 7 bases, and the junction held 3 bases outside the gene matches.

The chain combines TRBV11-2 with TRBJ2-3; TRBD2 agrees at 12 bases. Unmatched junction bases numbered 12, after V lost 6 bases and J lost 5 bases. Germline CDR1 is SGHAT and CDR2 is FQNNGV. The CDR3 has 17 residues. In DNA, the CDR3 is TGTGCCAGCAGACCCCTCACTAGCGGGGGGTCCAAAGATACGCAGTATTTT. It codes for CASRPLTSGGSKDTQYF.

V and J are TRBV5-1 and TRBJ2-3; D assignment may be TRBD1 or TRBD2 (6 bases each). Germline lookup yields CDR1 SGHRS and CDR2 YFSETQ. Trimming shortened V by 5 bases and J by 2 bases, and 12 bases separated the two germline ends. This CDR3 contains 14 residues. The CDR3 DNA reads as TGCGCCAGCAGGACGGGGGCCATCACAGATACGCAGTATTTT. Encoded protein: CASRTGAITDTQYF.

The V call is TRBV11-2, the J call TRBJ2-1, with D unresolved. The CDR3 is 15 residues long. Germline CDR1 is SGHAT and CDR2 is FQNNGV. V lost 2 bases to trimming and J lost 7 bases, with 15 bases between them. CDR3 sequence (DNA): TGTGCCAGCAGCTTATTAGGCTCTTCGGTGAATGAGCAGTTCTTC. This encodes CASSLLGSSVNEQFF.

Only a few counts were recorded for this clonotype. This chain uses TRBV2 with TRBJ1-2; D not certain. This CDR3 comprises 15 residues. The V end lost 2 bases, the J end lost 7 bases, and 17 bases lay between the germline ends. Germline loops: CDR1 SNHLY, CDR2 FYNNEI. The CDR3 DNA is TGTGCCAGCAGTGAAACACTTGCAGGCAAGGGTGGCTACACCTTC. This encodes CASSETLAGKGGYTF. Using reference TRBV2 and TRBJ1-2 for the parts outside the CDR3, the full variable domain is EPEVTQTPSHQVTQMGQEVILRCVPISNHLYFYWYRQILGQKVEFLVSFYNNEISEKSEIFDDQFSVERPDGSNFTLKIRSTKLEDSAMYFCASSETLAGKGGYTFGSGTRLTVV.

The rearrangement uses TRBV9 and TRBJ2-3; TRBD2 agrees at 12 bases. Germline V gives CDR1 SGDLS, CDR2 YYNGEE. The CDR3 is 16 residues long. J was trimmed by 2 bases and V by 3 bases; bases with no gene match: 4. The CDR3 nucleotides are TGTGCCAGCAGCGCCACTAGCGGGGGGTTCACAGATACGCAGTATTTT. Its translation is CASSATSGGFTDTQYF.

This clonotype was detected a few times. This rearrangement joins TRBV29-1 to TRBJ2-1, with TRBD2 matching 12 bases. This CDR3 comprises 12 residues. Germline V gene sequence: CDR1 SQVTM, CDR2 ANQGSEA. The DNA for the CDR3 is TGCAGTACTAGCGGGGGGTACAATGAGCAGTTCTTC. The encoded protein is CSTSGGYNEQFF.

This clonotype showed up many times. The rearrangement links TRBV7-2 to TRBJ2-3; D perhaps matches TRBD2 (5 bases). With 5 bases removed from V and 0 bases from J, the gap between germline ends came to 15 bases. The germline gives CDR1 SGHTA, CDR2 FQGNSA. The CDR3 consists of 16 residues. The CDR3: CASSVRGTTSTDTQYF. CDR3 bases: TGTGCCAGCAGCGTCCGGGGAACTACTAGCACAGATACGCAGTATTTT.

J is TRBJ1-6 and V is TRBV19; D ambiguous. With 5 bases removed from V and 11 bases from J, the gap between germline ends came to 13 bases. The CDR3 is 13 residues long. CDR1 LNHDA and CDR2 SQIVND come from the germline V gene (reference sequence). The CDR3 DNA is TGTGCCAGTAGTTTGACCAGTCTGACACCCCTCCACTTT. The encoded protein is CASSLTSLTPLHF. The full variable domain, its missing parts supplied by reference TRBV19 and TRBJ1-6, is DGGITQSPKYLFRKEGQNVTLSCEQNLNHDAMYWYRQDPGQGLRLIYYSQIVNDFQKGDIAEGYSVSREKKESFPLTVTSAQKNPTAFYLCASSLTSLTPLHFGNGTRLTVT.

This chain links TRBV10-3 with TRBJ2-5; 8 bases are a match to TRBD2. Germline V gene sequence: CDR1 ENHRY, CDR2 SYGVKD. The CDR3 totals 16 residues. The ends lost 2 bases at V and 6 bases at J; junction bases unmatched: 11. CDR3 DNA sequence: TGTGCCATCAGTGAGCCCCTCTCGGGGGGGTTAAAGACCCAGTACTTC. Its translation: CAISEPLSGGLKTQYF.

In its sample, this clonotype was seen many times. J is TRBJ1-2 and V is TRBV2, with D uncertain. V lost 4 bases and J lost 4, with 13 bases in between. Germline assignment: CDR1 SNHLY and CDR2 FYNNEI. The CDR3 loop spans 14 amino acids. CDR3 coding DNA: TGTGCCAGCAGTGTAGTCCCGGGGAGCTATGGCTACACCTTC. Amino acids: CASSVVPGSYGYTF. The full variable domain, with the rest looked up from reference TRBV2 and TRBJ1-2, is EPEVTQTPSHQVTQMGQEVILRCVPISNHLYFYWYRQILGQKVEFLVSFYNNEISEKSEIFDDQFSVERPDGSNFTLKIRSTKLEDSAMYFCASSVVPGSYGYTFGSGTRLTVV.

The chain is built from TRBV24-1 and TRBJ2-3, with 7 nucleotides matching TRBD1. Unmatched junction bases numbered 9, after V lost 4 bases and J lost 9 bases. The CDR3 consists of 14 residues. In germline, CDR1 is KGHDR, CDR2 SFDVKD. CDR3 region: CATSDPGQPDTQYF. The DNA for the CDR3 is TGTGCCACCAGTGACCCGGGACAGCCGGACACGCAGTATTTT.

The chain joins TRBV27 to TRBJ2-7, with D perhaps matching TRBD1 (5 bases). The germline V gene encodes CDR1 MNHEY and CDR2 SMNVEV (reference sequence). The CDR3 covers 14 residues. Trimming shortened V by 7 bases and J by 4 bases, and 17 bases separated the two germline ends. CDR3 in amino acids: CASTRALAPYEQYF. CDR3 DNA: TGTGCCAGCACCAGGGCTCTGGCCCCATACGAGCAGTACTTC.

The V gene is TRBV9, the J gene TRBJ2-4; D possibly matches TRBD1 or TRBD2 (7 bases each). This CDR3 comprises 16 residues. The germline V gene encodes CDR1 SGDLS and CDR2 YYNGEE. V lost 0 bases and J 5 bases, leaving 15 bases between the germline ends. The CDR3 here is CASSVAGGAVENIQYF. The CDR3 coding sequence is TGTGCCAGCAGCGTAGCAGGGGGGGCGGTCGAAAACATTCAGTACTTC.

V usage is TRBV7-2 and J usage is TRBJ2-2; D unresolved. The germline gives CDR1 SGHTA, CDR2 FQGNSA. Deletions cut 4 bases from V and 2 bases from J, with 14 bases between. The CDR3 has 16 amino acids. The CDR3 reads CASSSYLGHNTGELFF. Written as DNA, the CDR3 is TGTGCCAGCAGCTCCTACTTAGGCCATAACACCGGGGAGCTGTTTTTT.

Points on this clonotype: Compared with germline, one end of the junction differs, possibly owing to a read error. The CDR3 loop is CGVLAGGPYEQYF. The CDR3 DNA follows: TGCGGCGTACTAGCGGGGGGGCCTTACGAGCAGTACTTC. The chain uses TRBV29-1 and TRBJ2-7; 13 bases align to TRBD2. This CDR3 has 13 amino acids. CDR1 and CDR2 (germline): SQVTM, ANQGSEA.